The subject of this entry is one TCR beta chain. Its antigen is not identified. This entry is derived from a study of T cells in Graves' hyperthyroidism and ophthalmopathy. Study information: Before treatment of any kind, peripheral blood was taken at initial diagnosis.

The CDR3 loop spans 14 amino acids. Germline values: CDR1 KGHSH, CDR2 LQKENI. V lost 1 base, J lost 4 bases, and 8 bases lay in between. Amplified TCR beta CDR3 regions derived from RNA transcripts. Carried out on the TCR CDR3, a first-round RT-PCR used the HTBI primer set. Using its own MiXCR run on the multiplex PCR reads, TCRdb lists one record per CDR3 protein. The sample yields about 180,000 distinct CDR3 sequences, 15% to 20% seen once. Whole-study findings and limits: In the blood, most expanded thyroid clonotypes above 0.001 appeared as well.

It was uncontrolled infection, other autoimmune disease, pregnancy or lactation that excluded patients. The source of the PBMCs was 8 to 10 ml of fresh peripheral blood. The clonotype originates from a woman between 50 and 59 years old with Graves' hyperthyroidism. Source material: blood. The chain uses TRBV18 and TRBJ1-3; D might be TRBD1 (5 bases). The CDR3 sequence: CASSPRGNGNTIYF. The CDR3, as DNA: TGTGCCAGCTCACCACGGGGGAACGGAAACACCATATATTTT.